A single sample is the source of the 21 T cell receptor beta chains below, sequenced in a study of human T cells and chemical hapten exposure. Time point defined: patch test 2, 6 weeks after DPC sensitization. Treatment meaning: therapeutic diphenylcyclopropenone sensitization with weekly scalp DPC. TCRdb itself ran the RACE reads through MiXCR, one entry per CDR3 protein. The data hold about 140,000 distinct CDR3 sequences, with around 11% observed a single time. Material: whole blood, obtained in connection with sensitization to the hapten diphenylcyclopropenone (DPC). The receptor source for this set is a woman in her fifties or sixties with alopecia areata. Some clones in this sample may be carry-over from other donors' samples.

The sample holds many counts of this clonotype. This chain uses TRBV5-4 with TRBJ2-2, with 7 bases aligning to TRBD1. The CDR3 consists of 15 residues. J gave up 1 base and V 3 bases, and 3 bases lay outside the gene matches. The germline gives CDR1 SGHNT, CDR2 YYREEE (reference sequence). The CDR3: CASSWRTGNTGELFF. The CDR3 nucleotides are TGTGCCAGCAGCTGGCGGACAGGGAACACCGGGGAGCTGTTTTTT.

This clonotype showed up many times. J is TRBJ2-5 and V is TRBV20-1, with D unclear. From germline, CDR1 is DFQATT and CDR2 SNEGSKA (reference sequence). V lost 2 bases to trimming and J lost 5 bases, with 15 bases between them. The CDR3 runs 14 residues. The CDR3 bases are TGCAGTGCTAGACGAAACGTCAGGACGGAGACCCAGTACTTC. This codes for CSARRNVRTETQYF.

At least ten counts were recorded for this clonotype. The chain joins TRBV7-6 to TRBJ2-5; no clear D gene. The CDR3 is 14 amino acids. Per the germline V gene, CDR1 is SGHVS and CDR2 is FNYEAQ. V was shortened by 1 base and J by 1 base, with 7 bases between the two germline ends. CDR3 loop: CASSLEGGQETQYF. CDR3 nucleotide sequence: TGTGCCAGCAGCTTAGAAGGCGGCCAAGAGACCCAGTACTTC. Looking up the rest from reference TRBV7-6 and TRBJ2-5 gives the full variable domain: GAGVSQSPRYKVTKRGQDVALRCDPISGHVSLYWYRQALGQGPEFLTYFNYEAQQDKSGLPNDRFSAERPEGSISTLTIQRTEQRDSAMYRCASSLEGGQETQYFGPGTRLLVL.

This clonotype was seen only a few times. Here the CDR3 DNA reads TGCAGTGCTAGAGGAGGGACGGCTGGAAACACCATATATTTT. Translation: CSARGGTAGNTIYF. The chain is built from TRBV20-1 and TRBJ1-3; possibly TRBD1 for D (5 bases). Germline V gives CDR1 DFQATT, CDR2 SNEGSKA (reference sequence). The CDR3 is 14 amino acids. The V and J ends lost 1 base and 2 bases respectively, with 9 bases between them.

This clonotype was seen many times. The J gene is TRBJ1-2, the V gene TRBV19; 7 nucleotides agree with TRBD1. V gave up 5 bases and J gave up 4 bases; unmatched junction bases: 10. CDR3 length: 15 amino acids. Germline loops: CDR1 LNHDA, CDR2 SQIVND (reference sequence). The CDR3 loop reads CASSGQGQLAYGYTF. As DNA, the CDR3 is TGTGCCAGTAGTGGCCAGGGACAGCTAGCCTATGGCTACACCTTC.

The J gene is TRBJ1-5, the V gene TRBV12-3 or TRBV12-4; TRBD1 matches at 9 bases. The CDR3 is made up of 14 amino acids. After removal of 3 bases from V and 11 bases from J, the junction contained 8 bases not matched to a gene. The CDR3, as DNA: TGTGCCAGCAGTTTGAGGGACAGGGCACGGTCCCAGCATTTT. Amino acids: CASSLRDRARSQHF.

The chain combines TRBV6-2 or TRBV6-3 with TRBJ2-3; D ambiguous. This CDR3 has 15 amino acids. Per the germline V gene, CDR1 is MNHEY and CDR2 is SVGEGT. V was clipped by 2 bases and J by 1 base, with 10 bases between them. DNA for the CDR3: TGTGCCAGCAGTTACCTACAGACTCGCACAGATACGCAGTATTTT. It specifies CASSYLQTRTDTQYF.

This clonotype appeared many times. V gene TRBV18 combines with J gene TRBJ1-3; D is undetermined. Germline V gives CDR1 KGHSH, CDR2 LQKENI. V was pared by 3 bases and J by 0 bases, with 15 bases between. This CDR3 comprises 17 residues. CDR3 sequence reads: CASSPSTPGNSGNTIYF. The CDR3 DNA sequence: TGTGCCAGCTCACCTTCGACGCCGGGGAACTCTGGAAACACCATATATTTT.

This chain connects TRBV14 to TRBJ2-1; possible D gene TRBD1, 6 bases. Trimming left V 8 bases short and J 9 bases short, with 11 bases between. This CDR3 spans 11 amino acids. Germline V gene data show CDR1 as SGHDN and CDR2 as FVKESK. The CDR3 nucleotides read TGTGCCAGCCAGGGGTCCGGTGAGCAGTTCTTC. Translating it yields CASQGSGEQFF.

This clonotype was counted ten times or more. The rearrangement joins TRBV7-2 to TRBJ2-4; D is possibly TRBD1 (5 bases). The CDR3 consists of 14 residues. Germline CDR1 SGHTA, CDR2 FQGNSA. The V end lost 3 bases, the J end lost 0 bases, and 6 bases lay between the germline ends. The DNA of the CDR3 is TGTGCCAGCAGCTTTAGGGGAGCCAAAAACATTCAGTACTTC. Translated, it gives CASSFRGAKNIQYF.

The rearrangement uses TRBV18 and TRBJ2-4; D perhaps matches TRBD1 (5 bases). Germline CDR1 KGHSH, CDR2 LQKENI. CDR3 length: 13 amino acids. V lost 0 bases, J lost 6 bases, and 6 bases lay in between. The CDR3 DNA reads as TGTGCCAGCTCACCACCGACAGCAAACATTCAGTACTTC. This codes for CASSPPTANIQYF.

There are a few counts of this clonotype. The chain employs TRBV27 and TRBJ2-1, with D possibly TRBD2 on 5 matching bases. Germline CDR1 reads MNHEY; CDR2 reads SMNVEV (reference sequence). This CDR3 contains 17 residues. The ends were cut back, 6 bases at V and 3 bases at J, with 21 bases in the middle. CDR3: CASRGGAGTGFYNEQFF. In DNA, the CDR3 is TGTGCCAGCAGGGGTGGCGCGGGTACGGGATTCTACAATGAGCAGTTCTTC.

This clonotype has a count of ten or more. The CDR3 is CASSPGLAGGNEQFF. CDR3 bases: TGTGCCAGCAGCCCCGGGCTAGCGGGAGGCAATGAGCAGTTCTTC. The J gene is TRBJ2-1, the V gene TRBV11-2; the match to TRBD2 covers 11 bases. Germline V gene data show CDR1 as SGHAT and CDR2 as FQNNGV. This CDR3 has 15 residues. Losses at the gene ends were 5 bases for V and 6 bases for J; bases not matched to a gene: 6.

This clonotype occurred many times. The genes are TRBV28 and TRBJ2-3; possible D gene TRBD2, 7 bases. V was trimmed by 7 bases and J by 1 base, leaving 27 bases between them. This CDR3 comprises 19 residues. Germline V gene data show CDR1 as MDHEN and CDR2 as SYDVKM. CDR3 loop: CASKQVQGRPSGRTDTQYF. CDR3 nucleotides: TGTGCCAGCAAGCAGGTTCAGGGGCGGCCTAGCGGACGCACAGATACGCAGTATTTT.

The V gene is TRBV7-2, the J gene TRBJ2-7; D gene unclear. The CDR3 loop spans 15 amino acids. Trimming pared 0 bases from V and 4 bases from J, leaving 13 bases between. The germline V gene has CDR1 SGHTA and CDR2 FQGNSA. The CDR3 is CASSLADQPGYEQYF. The CDR3 nucleotides are TGTGCCAGCAGCTTAGCGGACCAACCCGGGTACGAGCAGTACTTC.

In DNA form, the CDR3 reads TGTGCCAGCAGCTTAGCCCCCGCAGACTGGGGGGAGACCCAGTACTTC. Residues: CASSLAPADWGETQYF. J is TRBJ2-5 and V is TRBV7-6; D assignment may be TRBD1 or TRBD2 (5 bases each). V shed 0 bases and J shed 5 bases, with 16 bases lying between them. Germline V gene data show CDR1 as SGHVS and CDR2 as FNYEAQ. The CDR3 is made up of 16 amino acids.

The rearrangement links TRBV5-1 to TRBJ2-4, with TRBD2 matching 7 bases. There are 15 residues in the CDR3. V shed 5 bases, J shed 0 bases, and the junction held 5 bases outside the gene matches. CDR1 and CDR2 (germline): SGHRS, YFSETQ. Written as DNA, the CDR3 is TGCGCCAGCAGGCTAGCGGATCGAGCCAAAAACATTCAGTACTTC. This encodes CASRLADRAKNIQYF.

This clonotype appeared many times. The V call is TRBV6-6, the J call TRBJ2-6; maybe TRBD1 (5 bases). Between the trimmed V and J ends, which lost 7 bases and 4 bases, there was a span of 11 bases. This CDR3 region has 14 residues. Germline values: CDR1 MNHNY, CDR2 SVGAGI (reference sequence). Written as DNA, the CDR3 is TGTGCCAGCACCAGGGCAGGAGGGGCCAACGTCCTGACTTTC. This sequence encodes CASTRAGGANVLTF.

This chain joins TRBV20-1 and TRBJ2-1; no definite D call. The CDR3 is made up of 12 amino acids. The germline V gene encodes CDR1 DFQATT and CDR2 SNEGSKA (reference sequence). The V and J ends lost 2 bases and 6 bases respectively, with 8 bases between them. CDR3 loop: CSARKPSNEQFF. Here the CDR3 DNA reads TGCAGTGCTAGAAAGCCAAGCAATGAGCAGTTCTTC.

With regard to this clonotype: A clone one base away is much larger, so this may be a read error. The CDR3 loop is CASSSLPGTGNTIYF. The CDR3 coding sequence is TGTGCCAGCAGCTCCCTTCCAGGGACTGGAAACACCATATATTTT. V usage is TRBV7-2 and J usage is TRBJ1-3; D might be TRBD1 (5 bases). Trimming cost V 4 bases and J 2 bases, with 12 bases left between them. The CDR3 runs 15 residues. Germline CDR1 and CDR2: SGHTA and FQGNSA.

This sequence joins TRBV6-5 and TRBJ2-5; 11 bases fit TRBD2. This CDR3 has 15 amino acids. The V gene end was trimmed by 6 bases and the J gene end by 1 base; junction bases not matched to a gene: 4. CDR1 and CDR2 (germline): MNHEY, SVGAGI. Here the CDR3 reads CASSLAGGSQETQYF. CDR3 nucleotides: TGTGCCAGCAGCCTAGCGGGAGGTTCCCAAGAGACCCAGTACTTC.